This TCR beta chain is drawn from a study of blood T cell repertoires in COVID-19. Sequencing used immunoSEQ multiplex PCR; TCRdb keeps in-frame clones, though not all of them. Counted here are around 370,000 clones, about nine tenths occurring once; the ten biggest clones make up around 6%. This CDR3 spans 15 amino acids. CDR1 and CDR2 (germline): SGDLS, YYNGEE. Losses at the gene ends were 2 bases for V and 2 bases for J; bases not matched to a gene: 3. The source is a woman in her fifties or sixties with COVID-19, enrolled during active disease. Sequenced input: peripheral blood. The chain links TRBV9 to TRBJ2-2; 7 bases agree with TRBD1. This CDR3 reads CASSVGTANTGELFF. CDR3 DNA sequence: TGTGCCAGCAGCGTCGGGACAGCAAACACCGGGGAGCTGTTTTTT.